These 3 T cell receptor beta chains originate from one sample sequenced in a study of metastatic and nonmetastatic thyroid tumors. TCRdb re-analyzed the PCR reads through MiXCR. The table records 30,000 to 50,000 clones, approximately 17% of them present only once. Until they underwent thyroid surgery, no patient had received any treatment. The specimen sequenced was tumor tissue. These receptors were obtained from a female donor with papillary thyroid cancer or a benign thyroid nodule (not recorded which). Some clones in this sample may be carry-over from other donors' samples.

This clone was observed a handful of times. In DNA form, the CDR3 reads TGCGCCAGCAGCTACACCTCGGGAGGAATACTTTTGAACACTGAAGCTTTCTTT. It is translated as CASSYTSGGILLNTEAFF. The gene calls are TRBV5-1 and TRBJ1-1; D not resolved. This CDR3 has 18 amino acids. The V end was cut by 3 bases, the J end by 0 bases, with 21 bases between. Germline V gene lookup returns CDR1 SGHRS and CDR2 YFSETQ. The full variable domain, rest sourced from reference TRBV5-1 and TRBJ1-1, is KAGVTQTPRYLIKTRGQQVTLSCSPISGHRSVSWYQQTPGQGLQFLFEYFSETQRNKGNFPGRFSGRQFSNSRSEMNVSTLELGDSALYLCASSYTSGGILLNTEAFFGQGTRLTVV.

This chain joins TRBV20-1 and TRBJ2-1, with a tentative D call TRBD2 (6 bases). Deletions cut 0 bases from V and 12 bases from J, with 24 bases between. CDR1 and CDR2 from the germline V gene are DFQATT and SNEGSKA (reference sequence). CDR3 length: 16 residues. CDR3: CSARDQTRDERARQFF. DNA for the CDR3: TGCAGTGCTAGAGACCAAACCCGGGACGAGCGGGCTCGGCAGTTCTTC.

This clone came up many times. Other nucleotide sequences in the sample specify the same CDR3. The rearrangement joins TRBV2 to TRBJ2-7; the match to TRBD2 covers 7 bases. Germline CDR1 reads SNHLY; CDR2 reads FYNNEI. The CDR3 loop spans 15 amino acids. With 8 bases clipped from V and 0 bases from J, the junction kept 10 bases outside the gene matches. The CDR3 loop reads CASGGLRGTSYEQYF. The CDR3 DNA reads TGTGCCAGCGGGGGTTTGCGGGGGACCTCCTACGAGCAGTACTTC.